Shown below are 20 T cell receptor beta chains from a single sample sequenced in a study of T cell responses to AZD1222 COVID-19 vaccine. Repertoires were generated with immunoSEQ multiplex PCR, while TCRdb's copy carries only in-frame clones and drops some. The sample records 90,000 to 150,000 clones, about 90% being singletons. Sequenced material: peripheral blood, taken 28 days after the second AZD1222 dose. These receptors were taken from an adult who received the AZD1222 COVID-19 vaccine.

The rearrangement links TRBV2 to TRBJ2-7; 8 nucleotides agree with TRBD2. The CDR3 is 15 amino acids. J lost 0 bases, V lost 7 bases, and 8 bases had no gene match. Germline CDR1 and CDR2: SNHLY and FYNNEI. The CDR3 loop reads CASNQERGLSYEQYF. Here the CDR3 DNA reads TGTGCCAGCAACCAAGAGCGGGGGCTCTCCTACGAGCAGTACTTC.

The rearrangement links TRBV7-9 to TRBJ2-7, with TRBD2 matching over 12 bases. There are 15 residues in the CDR3. CDR1 and CDR2 from the germline V gene are SEHNR and FQNEAQ (reference sequence). With V trimmed by 5 bases and J by 3 bases, 5 bases remained unmatched. The CDR3 reads CASSPTSGSNYEQYF. As DNA, the CDR3 is TGTGCCAGCAGCCCGACTAGCGGGAGCAACTACGAGCAGTACTTC.

The chain links TRBV29-1 to TRBJ1-3; 7 bases match TRBD1. CDR1 is SQVTM and CDR2 is ANQGSEA in the germline V gene. Trimming removed 6 bases from V and 2 bases from J; junction bases left unmatched: 4. The CDR3 runs 13 residues. CDR3 loop: CSVKGQTGNTIYF. The DNA of the CDR3 is TGCAGCGTCAAGGGACAGACTGGAAACACCATATATTTT. Drawing the rest from reference TRBV29-1 and TRBJ1-3, the complete variable domain is SAVISQKPSRDICQRGTSLTIQCQVDSQVTMMFWYRQQPGQSLTLIATANQGSEATYESGFVIDKFPISRPNLTFSTLTVSNMSPEDSSIYLCSVKGQTGNTIYFGEGSWLTVV.

This sequence joins TRBV5-4 and TRBJ1-5; 9 nucleotides agree with TRBD1. Trimming took 3 bases from V and 2 from J; bases not matched to a gene: 9. The CDR3 covers 17 residues. The germline V gene has CDR1 SGHNT and CDR2 YYREEE (reference sequence). For the CDR3, the DNA is TGTGCCAGCAGCTCACCACAGGGGGCTAGCGGCAATCAGCCCCAGCATTTT. The encoded protein is CASSSPQGASGNQPQHF.

The chain is built from TRBV5-1 and TRBJ1-2; 9 bases are shared with TRBD1. The length of the CDR3 is 15 residues. V lost 4 bases and J lost 6; bases outside the gene matches: 10. Germline CDR1 SGHRS, CDR2 YFSETQ. CDR3 amino acids: CASSGGTGRVDGYTF. The DNA of the CDR3 is TGCGCCAGCAGCGGCGGGACAGGGAGGGTCGATGGCTACACCTTC.

The rearrangement uses TRBV28 and TRBJ1-4; 9 positions match TRBD1. CDR1 and CDR2 from the germline V gene are MDHEN and SYDVKM. This CDR3 has 17 residues. With V trimmed by 5 bases and J by 7 bases, 14 bases remained unmatched. The CDR3 nucleotides read TGTGCCAGCAGTCTCACAGGGGGCGCAGGAAGATCTGAAAAACTGTTTTTT. As protein: CASSLTGGAGRSEKLFF.

J is TRBJ1-1 and V is TRBV6-1; possible D gene TRBD1, 6 bases. The CDR3 extends over 16 amino acids. CDR1 is MNHNS, CDR2 SASEGT, per germline. V was clipped by 3 bases and J by 4 bases, with 18 bases between them. The CDR3 region has the DNA TGTGCCAGCAGTGATGGGGGGCCCCCATGGTCCACTGAAGCTTTCTTT. Protein: CASSDGGPPWSTEAFF.

The chain carries TRBV27 and TRBJ2-5, with 8 bases aligning to TRBD1. J gave up 1 base and V 5 bases, and 6 bases lay outside the gene matches. This CDR3 region has 15 residues. Germline V lookup: CDR1 MNHEY, CDR2 SMNVEV (reference sequence). The CDR3 nucleotides read TGTGCCAGCAGTACGAGACAGGGGCGCCAAGAGACCCAGTACTTC. Translated, it gives CASSTRQGRQETQYF.

V is TRBV19 and J is TRBJ1-4, with D possibly being TRBD1 (6 bases). CDR1 is LNHDA and CDR2 is SQIVND in the germline V gene (reference sequence). The CDR3 consists of 16 residues. Between the trimmed V and J ends, which lost 5 bases and 0 bases, there was a span of 13 bases. This chain's CDR3 is CASSDPRGSTNEKLFF. CDR3 nucleotides: TGTGCCAGTAGTGACCCCAGGGGTTCAACTAATGAAAAACTGTTTTTT.

The rearrangement joins TRBV5-1 to TRBJ1-3, with a possible D match to TRBD1 (5 bases). V was trimmed by 5 bases and J by 0 bases, leaving 12 bases between them. This CDR3 is 15 amino acids long. Germline V gene lookup returns CDR1 SGHRS and CDR2 YFSETQ. CDR3 residues: CASRPPGSSGNTIYF. In nucleotides, the CDR3 is TGCGCCAGCAGACCTCCAGGGTCCTCTGGAAACACCATATATTTT.

The chain is built from TRBV27 and TRBJ1-6; 9 bases line up with TRBD1. The V and J ends lost 3 bases and 8 bases, in that order; junction bases with no gene match: 5. Germline V gives CDR1 MNHEY, CDR2 SMNVEV (reference sequence). This CDR3 spans 15 amino acids. The CDR3 DNA reads TGTGCCAGCAGTTTCATCGGGACAGGGTATTCACCCCTCCACTTT. As protein: CASSFIGTGYSPLHF.

The chain joins TRBV11-2 to TRBJ2-1, with TRBD2 matching over 9 bases. V was pared by 5 bases and J by 2 bases, with 4 bases of the junction left unmatched. Germline V gene data show CDR1 as SGHAT and CDR2 as FQNNGV. The CDR3 consists of 15 residues. The CDR3 loop reads CASSNSGGPYNEQFF. CDR3 DNA sequence: TGTGCCAGCAGCAACAGCGGGGGGCCCTACAATGAGCAGTTCTTC.

The chain joins TRBV7-9 to TRBJ2-5, with D hard to call. The V gene lost 1 base and the J gene lost 2 bases, with 17 bases spanning the gap. The germline V gene has CDR1 SEHNR and CDR2 FQNEAQ (reference sequence). This CDR3 contains 17 residues. CDR3 nucleotide sequence: TGTGCCAGCAGCTTAGGGAGACACAAAGGCAGACAAGAGACCCAGTACTTC. This codes for CASSLGRHKGRQETQYF.

This chain joins TRBV5-6 and TRBJ2-1; 9 bases map to TRBD2. CDR3 length: 18 residues. V lost 4 bases to trimming and J lost 2 bases; unmatched junction nucleotides: 13. Looked up from germline, CDR1 is SGHDT and CDR2 is YYEEEE. In DNA, the CDR3 is TGTGCCAGCAGCCCCGGGAGCGGGAGGCGTTTCGCCTACAATGAGCAGTTCTTC. Residues: CASSPGSGRRFAYNEQFF. The variable domain in full, with the rest retrieved from reference TRBV5-6 and TRBJ2-1, is DAGVTQSPTHLIKTRGQQVTLRCSPKSGHDTVSWYQQALGQGPQFIFQYYEEEERQRGNFPDRFSGHQFPNYSSELNVNALLLGDSALYLCASSPGSGRRFAYNEQFFGPGTRLTVL.

This chain joins TRBV7-8 and TRBJ1-4, with D tentatively TRBD1 (5 bases). Trimming left V 5 bases short and J 0 bases short, with 13 bases between. The CDR3 consists of 16 residues. Looked up from germline, CDR1 is SGHVS and CDR2 is FQNEAQ. The DNA of the CDR3 is TGTGCCAGCAGCATAGGGACCGATCCAACTAATGAAAAACTGTTTTTT. Amino acid sequence: CASSIGTDPTNEKLFF. The whole variable domain, remainder taken from reference TRBV7-8 and TRBJ1-4, is GAGVSQSPRYKVAKRGQDVALRCDPISGHVSLFWYQQALGQGPEFLTYFQNEAQLDKSGLPSDRFFAERPEGSVSTLKIQRTQQEDSAVYLCASSIGTDPTNEKLFFGSGTQLSVL.

The gene calls are TRBV5-6 and TRBJ1-4; D not resolved. Germline CDR1 SGHDT, CDR2 YYEEEE. The V end lost 4 bases, the J end lost 0 bases, and 10 bases lay between the germline ends. The CDR3 has 15 amino acids. CDR3 coding DNA: TGTGCCAGCAGCATTACGGTGGCAACTAATGAAAAACTGTTTTTT. Its translation: CASSITVATNEKLFF.

The V and J genes are TRBV28 and TRBJ2-4; the D gene could be TRBD1 or TRBD2 (5 bases each). V was pared by 2 bases and J by 1 base, with 9 bases between. From germline, CDR1 is MDHEN and CDR2 SYDVKM. The CDR3 is 15 residues long. The DNA of the CDR3 is TGTGCCAGCAGTTTAGAAGAGGGGGCCAAAAACATTCAGTACTTC. Its protein product is CASSLEEGAKNIQYF.

The chain has TRBV7-2 and TRBJ2-2; D unresolved. This CDR3 is built from 13 residues. V lost 1 base to trimming and J lost 7 bases, with 7 bases between them. Germline V gene sequence: CDR1 SGHTA, CDR2 FQGNSA. CDR3 sequence: CASSLDGGGELFF. The CDR3 bases are TGTGCCAGCAGCTTAGACGGCGGCGGGGAGCTGTTTTTT.

The chain combines TRBV5-5 with TRBJ2-7, with a possible D match to TRBD2 (6 bases). Germline values: CDR1 SGHKS, CDR2 YYEKEE (reference sequence). The CDR3 contains 14 residues. V shed 3 bases and J shed 6 bases, with 16 bases lying between them. CDR3 DNA: TGTGCCAGCAGCTGGACTACGGGGGACTCCGAGCAGTACTTC. It yields the protein CASSWTTGDSEQYF.

The chain carries TRBV5-8 and TRBJ2-7; D possibly uses TRBD1 or TRBD2 (5 bases each). The CDR3 contains 13 residues. V was pared by 1 base and J by 5 bases, with 10 bases between. The germline gives CDR1 SGHTS, CDR2 YDEGEE. CDR3 bases: TGTGCCAGCAGCTTGTCAGAGGGACACGAGCAGTACTTC. The encoded protein is CASSLSEGHEQYF.